The TCR beta chain described here comes from a study of blood T cell repertoires in COVID-19. Clones were sequenced by immunoSEQ multiplex PCR, and TCRdb holds only the in-frame ones, with some missing. The profile covers 130,000 to 150,000 clones, with more than 75% appearing a single time and about 11% taken by the ten largest. Participant age was about 18 to 95 years, and participants resided in around 24 US areas. The CDR3 has 14 residues. From germline, CDR1 is SQVTM and CDR2 ANQGSEA. The junction had 6 bases not matched to a gene; V was cut back by 6 bases and J by 2 bases. The V and J genes are TRBV29-1 and TRBJ2-7, with 11 bases that match TRBD2. Sequencing was done on a sample of PBMCs or T cells enriched from blood (not recorded which). The receptor was derived from a man between 60 and 70 years old who had recovered from COVID-19. CDR3 sequence (DNA): TGCAGCGTCAAGGGACTAGCGGCTACCTACGAGCAGTACTTC. Residues: CSVKGLAATYEQYF.